Listed here are 30 T cell receptor beta chains from one sample, sequenced in a study of T cell responses to AZD1222 COVID-19 vaccine. The repertoire was sequenced with immunoSEQ multiplex PCR; TCRdb's copy has only in-frame clones and lacks some. This table holds more than 95,000 clones, 89% found once. The source was peripheral blood, collected on day 0 of AZD1222 vaccination. The receptors here all came from an adult in good health.

The CDR3 DNA sequence: TGTGCCTGGAGTAGGGGCCCCCCGCCAGCTTTCTTT. This translates into CAWSRGPPPAFF. The chain has TRBV30 and TRBJ1-1; D perhaps matches TRBD1 (5 bases). Germline CDR1 reads GTSNPN; CDR2 reads SVGIG (reference sequence). V lost 2 bases and J lost 10, with 14 bases in between. The CDR3 extends over 12 amino acids.

CDR3 in amino acids: CASSGDRGSREQYF. As DNA, the CDR3 is TGTGCCAGCAGTGGCGACAGGGGGTCTAGGGAGCAGTACTTC. This chain connects TRBV2 to TRBJ2-7; TRBD1 agrees at 9 bases. The germline CDR1 and CDR2 sequences are SNHLY and FYNNEI. CDR3 size: 14 residues. V trimming: 4 bases; J trimming: 7 bases; junction bases outside the gene matches: 8.

The gene calls are TRBV7-2 and TRBJ2-6, with D tentatively TRBD1 (6 bases). Germline V CDR1 and CDR2: SGHTA, FQGNSA. This CDR3 has 16 amino acids. V lost 2 bases and J lost 0, with 8 bases in between. CDR3 DNA sequence: TGTGCCAGCAGCTTAACAGGGCACTCTGGGGCCAACGTCCTGACTTTC. This gives the protein CASSLTGHSGANVLTF.

The chain employs TRBV3-1 (or the pseudogene TRBV3-2) and TRBJ1-2, with TRBD1 as a possible D gene (5 bases). Germline CDR1 is LGHDT and CDR2 is YNNKEL (reference sequence). Trimming took 0 bases from V and 4 from J, leaving 18 bases between them. The length of the CDR3 is 17 residues. Here the CDR3 reads CASSQDTGTIRGYGYTF. In nucleotides, the CDR3 is TGTGCCAGCAGCCAAGATACGGGGACCATCCGGGGCTATGGCTACACCTTC.

The V gene is TRBV6-5, the J gene TRBJ2-3; D gene ambiguous. The CDR3 is 12 residues long. Germline assignment: CDR1 MNHEY and CDR2 SVGAGI. The V and J ends lost 6 bases and 7 bases respectively, with 11 bases between them. This CDR3 is CASSADGHTQYF. The DNA for the CDR3 is TGTGCCAGCAGCGCAGATGGTCATACGCAGTATTTT.

The rearrangement links TRBV5-4 to TRBJ1-4, with TRBD1 matching over 9 bases. Germline V lookup: CDR1 SGHNT, CDR2 YYREEE (reference sequence). Germline trimming cut 4 bases from V and 7 bases from J; bases unmatched to any gene: 8. The CDR3 spans 15 residues. The CDR3 loop is CASSSSTGGGEKLFF. Here the CDR3 DNA reads TGTGCCAGCAGCAGTTCGACAGGGGGGGGTGAAAAACTGTTTTTT.

The CDR3 sequence is CASSSAERGLVGGLTYEQYF. The CDR3, as DNA: TGCGCCAGCAGCTCGGCTGAAAGGGGACTAGTGGGGGGCCTCACCTACGAGCAGTACTTC. V gene TRBV5-1 combines with J gene TRBJ2-7; 8 positions agree with TRBD2. The CDR3 is made up of 20 amino acids. Trimming took 3 bases from V and 2 from J; bases not matched to a gene: 22. Germline CDR1 is SGHRS and CDR2 is YFSETQ. Looking up the rest from reference TRBV5-1 and TRBJ2-7 gives the full variable domain: KAGVTQTPRYLIKTRGQQVTLSCSPISGHRSVSWYQQTPGQGLQFLFEYFSETQRNKGNFPGRFSGRQFSNSRSEMNVSTLELGDSALYLCASSSAERGLVGGLTYEQYFGPGTRLTVT.

V and J are TRBV28 and TRBJ1-1; 10 positions match TRBD1. Trimming took 0 bases from V and 1 from J; bases not matched to a gene: 5. Per germline, CDR1 MDHEN and CDR2 SYDVKM. This CDR3 is 17 amino acids long. CDR3 DNA sequence: TGTGCCAGCAGTTTATGGTGGGGGGACAGGGGGAACACTGAAGCTTTCTTT. It yields the protein CASSLWWGDRGNTEAFF.

J is TRBJ2-1 and V is TRBV12-5; 7 bases map to TRBD1. The germline CDR1 and CDR2 sequences are LGHNT and FRNRAP. CDR3 length: 16 residues. Germline trimming cut 6 bases from V and 6 bases from J; bases unmatched to any gene: 14. The CDR3 protein is CASGLPSGTDLNEQFF. The CDR3 region has the DNA TGTGCTAGTGGCCTCCCTTCCGGGACAGACCTCAATGAGCAGTTCTTC. The variable domain in full, with the rest retrieved from reference TRBV12-5 and TRBJ2-1, is DARVTQTPRHKVTEMGQEVTMRCQPILGHNTVFWYRQTMMQGLELLAYFRNRAPLDDSGMPKDRFSAEMPDATLATLKIQPSEPRDSAVYFCASGLPSGTDLNEQFFGPGTRLTVL.

In nucleotides, the CDR3 is TGCGCCAGCAGCTTGCTTGGGGAGGGGGGCATTGAAGCTTTCTTT. It encodes CASSLLGEGGIEAFF. The V call is TRBV5-1, the J call TRBJ1-1, with D perhaps TRBD1 (6 bases). Trimming took off 1 base at V and 7 bases at J, with 17 bases between the two ends. The CDR3 loop spans 15 amino acids. Per germline, CDR1 SGHRS and CDR2 YFSETQ.

The CDR3 protein is CASSYHPGQKNTEAFF. The CDR3, as DNA: TGTGCCAGCAGTTACCACCCGGGACAGAAGAACACTGAAGCTTTCTTT. The chain employs TRBV28 and TRBJ1-1; 7 bases map to TRBD1. The CDR3 runs 16 residues. Losses at the gene ends were 4 bases for V and 1 base for J; bases not matched to a gene: 9. Germline lookup yields CDR1 MDHEN and CDR2 SYDVKM.

CDR3 residues: CASSLVSGNTGELFF. CDR3 sequence (DNA): TGTGCCAGCAGCTTAGTCAGTGGGAACACCGGGGAGCTGTTTTTT. The gene calls are TRBV7-2 and TRBJ2-2; D unclear. Trimming took off 1 base at V and 1 base at J, with 7 bases between the two ends. This CDR3 is 15 amino acids long. Germline-derived CDR1 and CDR2 are SGHTA and FQGNSA.

The CDR3 DNA follows: TGTGCCAGCAGTGAAGCGCTAGCGATGATTGGAAACACCATATATTTT. Protein product: CASSEALAMIGNTIYF. The chain employs TRBV2 and TRBJ1-3; D is unclear. V lost 0 bases, J lost 3 bases, and 12 bases lay in between. The germline gives CDR1 SNHLY, CDR2 FYNNEI. The CDR3 runs 16 residues.

This clone was seen a single time. The same CDR3 also results from other DNA sequences found in this sample. This chain links TRBV5-5 with TRBJ2-5; the D call may be TRBD1 or TRBD2 (6 bases each). From germline, CDR1 is SGHKS and CDR2 YYEKEE (reference sequence). V was shortened by 2 bases and J by 4 bases, with 15 bases between the two germline ends. This CDR3 has 15 amino acids. The DNA of the CDR3 is TGTGCCAGCAGCTTTTTTAGTGGGGGGCGAGAGACCCAGTACTTC. Translated: CASSFFSGGRETQYF.

This clone was seen just once. This rearrangement joins TRBV6-1 to TRBJ2-2; D gene uncertain. Per the germline V gene, CDR1 is MNHNS and CDR2 is SASEGT. Trimming removed 3 bases from V and 0 bases from J, with 17 bases in between. This CDR3 spans 18 amino acids. This chain's CDR3 is CASSDPDGASSNTGELFF. The CDR3 DNA follows: TGTGCCAGCAGTGACCCTGATGGAGCATCCTCGAACACCGGGGAGCTGTTTTTT.

The gene calls are TRBV19 and TRBJ1-1, with 10 positions matching TRBD1. Germline V CDR1 and CDR2: LNHDA, SQIVND (reference sequence). The CDR3 contains 24 residues. The V gene end was trimmed by 1 base and the J gene end by 3 bases; junction bases not matched to a gene: 29. CDR3 amino acids: CASSIALTNRDRGVLLRWDTEAFF. CDR3 bases: TGTGCCAGTAGTATAGCTCTTACCAATAGGGACAGGGGAGTACTCCTCCGTTGGGACACTGAAGCTTTCTTT.

This chain links TRBV16 with TRBJ1-6, with D uncertain. The CDR3 loop spans 13 amino acids. V was trimmed by 0 bases and J by 7 bases, leaving 4 bases between them. Germline V gives CDR1 KGHSY, CDR2 FQNENV. The CDR3 is CASSQSGNSPLHF. As DNA, the CDR3 is TGTGCCAGCAGCCAATCGGGGAATTCACCCCTCCACTTT.

This clone showed up just once. The chain couples TRBV19 to TRBJ2-7; D gene uncertain. Trimming pared 4 bases from V and 1 base from J, leaving 11 bases between. Germline V gives CDR1 LNHDA, CDR2 SQIVND (reference sequence). The CDR3 sequence is 14 residues long. The CDR3 sequence: CASSTYTTSYEQYF. The DNA of the CDR3 is TGTGCCAGTAGTACCTATACGACTTCCTACGAGCAGTACTTC.

CDR3 protein: CAIRDDGTGEQYF. In DNA form, the CDR3 reads TGTGCCATCAGAGATGACGGGACCGGGGAGCAGTACTTC. The chain recombines TRBV10-3 with TRBJ2-7; D is tentatively TRBD1 or TRBD2 (5 bases each). Germline lookup yields CDR1 ENHRY and CDR2 SYGVKD. V was cut by 6 bases and J by 7 bases, with 16 bases left in between. The CDR3 has 13 residues.

The rearrangement joins TRBV27 to TRBJ2-3; D is possibly TRBD2 (6 bases). Trimming took 0 bases from V and 11 from J, leaving 24 bases between them. Germline loops: CDR1 MNHEY, CDR2 SMNVEV (reference sequence). The CDR3 runs 17 residues. The CDR3 is CASSLSWGEALALRQYF. The CDR3 region has the DNA TGTGCCAGCAGTTTATCGTGGGGGGAGGCGTTGGCATTAAGGCAGTATTTT.

The chain recombines TRBV4-1 with TRBJ2-3, with 7 bases fitting TRBD2. CDR3 length: 14 amino acids. The germline gives CDR1 MGHRA, CDR2 YSYEKL. V shed 5 bases and J 2 bases; nucleotides not matched to a gene: 4. CDR3 coding DNA: TGCGCCAGCAGCTTCCGGGACTACACAGATACGCAGTATTTT. Translating gives CASSFRDYTDTQYF.

The chain has TRBV5-5 and TRBJ2-7; a possible D gene is TRBD2 (5 bases). The CDR3 extends over 12 amino acids. V was cut by 2 bases and J by 3 bases, with 6 bases left in between. Per the germline V gene, CDR1 is SGHKS and CDR2 is YYEKEE (reference sequence). The CDR3 nucleotides are TGTGCCAGCAGCTTACTAGGCTACGAGCAGTACTTC. It translates to CASSLLGYEQYF.

This clone came up a few times. V is TRBV18 and J is TRBJ1-1, with 8 bases lining up with TRBD1. V dropped 8 bases and J dropped 0; count of bases not matched to a gene: 8. The germline V gene encodes CDR1 KGHSH and CDR2 LQKENI. The CDR3 has 15 residues. The CDR3 here is CASEGQENMNTEAFF. The CDR3 bases are TGTGCCAGCGAGGGACAGGAGAACATGAACACTGAAGCTTTCTTT.

The V and J genes are TRBV5-8 and TRBJ1-3, with 7 nucleotides matching TRBD1. Germline lookup yields CDR1 SGHTS and CDR2 YDEGEE. The trim removed 2 bases at V and 3 bases at J, leaving 8 bases unmatched. The CDR3 consists of 16 residues. CDR3 DNA: TGTGCCAGCAGCTTCCACACGACAGGGAATGGAAACACCATATATTTT. It yields the protein CASSFHTTGNGNTIYF.

This chain connects TRBV7-9 to TRBJ1-2; no firm D call. The V end lost 4 bases, the J end lost 2 bases, and 17 bases lay between the germline ends. Germline CDR1 SEHNR, CDR2 FQNEAQ (reference sequence). The CDR3 has 16 amino acids. This chain's CDR3 is CASSSKPVQANYGYTF. In DNA form, the CDR3 reads TGTGCCAGCAGCTCGAAACCGGTTCAGGCAAACTATGGCTACACCTTC. The variable domain in full, completed from reference TRBV7-9 and TRBJ1-2, reads DTGVSQNPRHKITKRGQNVTFRCDPISEHNRLYWYRQTLGQGPEFLTYFQNEAQLEKSRLLSDRFSAERPKGSFSTLEIQRTEQGDSAMYLCASSSKPVQANYGYTFGSGTRLTVV.

The gene calls are TRBV5-1 and TRBJ2-5; D not certain. The CDR3 contains 13 residues. Trimming stripped 0 bases from V and 5 bases from J, with 8 bases between. CDR1 SGHRS and CDR2 YFSETQ come from the germline V gene. CDR3 sequence: CASSLESFETQYF. DNA for the CDR3: TGCGCCAGCAGCTTGGAGTCGTTTGAGACCCAGTACTTC.

This clone was detected only a few times. The rearrangement links TRBV5-6 to TRBJ1-2; D remains ambiguous. The V end was cut by 7 bases, the J end by 2 bases, with 27 bases between. This CDR3 comprises 18 residues. Germline CDR1 is SGHDT and CDR2 is YYEEEE. The CDR3 loop is CASARAVQVALLNYGYTF. The CDR3 region has the DNA TGTGCCAGCGCAAGAGCCGTTCAGGTTGCTCTATTAAACTATGGCTACACCTTC.

V is TRBV19 and J is TRBJ1-4, with 8 positions matching TRBD1. With 4 bases clipped from V and 5 bases from J, the junction kept 3 bases outside the gene matches. The CDR3 is 14 residues long. The V gene's germline CDR1 is LNHDA and CDR2 SQIVND (reference sequence). The CDR3, as DNA: TGTGCCAGTAGTAGGCAGGGGGCGAATGAAAAACTGTTTTTT. Its translation: CASSRQGANEKLFF.

In the case of this clone: In this CDR3 the conserved last residue, phenylalanine or tryptophan, is missing, so a read error is likely. The chain uses TRBV9 and TRBJ1-6; a weak D match, TRBD1 (6 bases). Germline assignment: CDR1 SGDLS and CDR2 YYNGEE. Trimming took 4 bases from V and 0 from J, leaving 26 bases between them. This CDR3 contains 21 residues. CDR3 coding DNA: TGTGCCAGCAGCCCCAAGGGTGCCCACTTGGACAGAAGCTCCTATAATTCACCCCTCCACCTT. Protein product: CASSPKGAHLDRSSYNSPLHL.

This rearrangement joins TRBV29-1 to TRBJ1-6; D is undetermined. Trimming took off 7 bases at V and 1 base at J, with 14 bases between the two ends. Germline V gives CDR1 SQVTM, CDR2 ANQGSEA. The CDR3 has 15 amino acids. CDR3 in DNA: TGCAGCGCCGAGGTTGTCGGATCCTATAATTCACCCCTCCACTTT. Translated, it gives CSAEVVGSYNSPLHF. The full variable domain, completed using reference TRBV29-1 and TRBJ1-6, is SAVISQKPSRDICQRGTSLTIQCQVDSQVTMMFWYRQQPGQSLTLIATANQGSEATYESGFVIDKFPISRPNLTFSTLTVSNMSPEDSSIYLCSAEVVGSYNSPLHFGNGTRLTVT.